This TCR beta chain was profiled in a study of Graves' ophthalmopathy and Graves' hyperthyroidism. CDR3 regions of TCR beta were amplified from RNA transcripts. First-round RT-PCR used HTBI primers; second-round multiplex PCR followed. TCRdb used MiXCR to reprocess the multiplex PCR reads, holding one entry per CDR3 protein. The sample has 500,000 to 800,000 distinct CDR3 sequences; about 38% are singletons. The CDR3 totals 19 residues. V gave up 0 bases and J gave up 0 bases, with 15 bases separating them. Per the germline V gene, CDR1 is MGHRA and CDR2 is YSYEKL. In its sample, this clonotype was seen a few times.

The receptor comes from an adult man with Graves' ophthalmopathy. The chain is built from TRBV4-1 and TRBJ1-6; no reliable D call. Sequencing input: peripheral blood. CDR3 sequence: CASSQDLLGVGSYNSPLHF. CDR3 DNA sequence: TGCGCCAGCAGCCAAGATCTGTTGGGAGTCGGCTCCTATAATTCACCCCTCCACTTT.